The entry below describes one TCR beta chain. The antigen remains unidentified. The data were obtained in a study of T cell responses to AZD1222 COVID-19 vaccine. This table comes from immunoSEQ multiplex PCR, and its TCRdb copy is limited to in-frame clones, with some not included. The sample comprises 110,000 to 150,000 clones, 80% to 95% of which are singletons, and about 3.5% rests with the top ten. Regarding the study as a whole: Variant regions that are unmutated are reportedly the target of nearly half of spike-specific TCRs. Repertoire collection took place solely once the T cell response had peaked. Spike-specific TCR breadth and depth rose after two AZD1222 doses. Females made up more of the donors, who were largely white British, and clonal diversity may have come out too low.

This clonotype was obtained from an adult in good health. This material consisted of peripheral blood, taken on day 0 of AZD1222 vaccination.

The DNA for the CDR3 is TGTGCCTGGACCGCGCGGGACAGATTAAATTCACCCCTCCACTTT. This gives the protein CAWTARDRLNSPLHF. The gene calls are TRBV30 and TRBJ1-6, with 7 positions matching TRBD1. Germline V gene sequence: CDR1 GTSNPN, CDR2 SVGIG (reference sequence). The CDR3 covers 15 residues. V lost 4 bases to trimming and J lost 7 bases; unmatched junction nucleotides: 10.